This TCR beta chain was sequenced during a study of control samples from healthy donors and cancer patients. V shed 0 bases and J shed 2 bases, with 17 bases lying between them. The CDR3 is 17 amino acids. Germline V gene data show CDR1 as LGHDT and CDR2 as YNNKEL (reference sequence). Data came from immunoSEQ multiplex PCR; TCRdb stores just in-frame clones and leaves some out. The table lists about 180,000 clones, almost 90% of them singletons. Sample: blood. This TCR derives from a woman between 50 and 59 years old in good health. The rearrangement uses TRBV3-1 (or the pseudogene TRBV3-2) and TRBJ2-7, with D tentatively TRBD1 (5 bases). CDR3 residues: CASSQDHQGIHPYEQYF. The CDR3 nucleotides are TGTGCCAGCAGCCAAGATCACCAGGGCATTCACCCCTACGAGCAGTACTTC.